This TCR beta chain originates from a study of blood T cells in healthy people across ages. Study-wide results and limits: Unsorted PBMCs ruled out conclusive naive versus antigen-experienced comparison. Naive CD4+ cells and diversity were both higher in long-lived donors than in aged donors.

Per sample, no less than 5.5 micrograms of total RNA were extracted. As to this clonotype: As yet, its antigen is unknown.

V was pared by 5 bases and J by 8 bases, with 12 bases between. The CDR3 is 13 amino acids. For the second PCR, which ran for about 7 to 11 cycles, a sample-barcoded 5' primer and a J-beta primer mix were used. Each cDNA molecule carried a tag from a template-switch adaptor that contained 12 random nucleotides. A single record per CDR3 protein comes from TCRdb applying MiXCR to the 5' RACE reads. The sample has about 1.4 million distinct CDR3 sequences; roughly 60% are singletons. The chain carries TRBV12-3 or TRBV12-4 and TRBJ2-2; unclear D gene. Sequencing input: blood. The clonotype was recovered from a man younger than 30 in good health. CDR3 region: CASSPQQGGELFF. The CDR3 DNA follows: TGTGCCAGCAGTCCACAACAAGGAGGGGAGCTGTTTTTT.